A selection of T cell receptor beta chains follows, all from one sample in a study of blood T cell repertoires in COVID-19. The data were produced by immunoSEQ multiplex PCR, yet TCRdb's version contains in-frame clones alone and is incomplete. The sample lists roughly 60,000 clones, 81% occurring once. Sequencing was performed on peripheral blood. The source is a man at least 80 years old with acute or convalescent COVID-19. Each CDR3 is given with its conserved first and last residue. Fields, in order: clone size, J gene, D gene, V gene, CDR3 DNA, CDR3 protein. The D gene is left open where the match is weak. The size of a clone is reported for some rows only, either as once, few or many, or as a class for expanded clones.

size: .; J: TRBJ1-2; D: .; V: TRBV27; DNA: TGTGCCAGCAGTTGGCAGGGTTCCTATGGCTACACCTTC; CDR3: CASSWQGSYGYTF
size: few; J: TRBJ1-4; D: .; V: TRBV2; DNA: TGTGCCAGCAGTGACAGGGAACAAACTAATGAAAAACTGTTTTTT; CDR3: CASSDREQTNEKLFF
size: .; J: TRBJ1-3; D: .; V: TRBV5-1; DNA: TGCGCCAGCAGTGCCACAGGGAGCTCTGGAAACACCATATATTTT; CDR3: CASSATGSSGNTIYF
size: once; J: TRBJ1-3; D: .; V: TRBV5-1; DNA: TGCGCCAGCAGCTCCCGGACAGACTCTGGAAACACCATATATTTT; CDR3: CASSSRTDSGNTIYF
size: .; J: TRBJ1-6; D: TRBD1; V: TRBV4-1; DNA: TGCGCCAGCAGCCAAGTTTTGGGACAGGATAATTCACCCCTCCACTTT; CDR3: CASSQVLGQDNSPLHF
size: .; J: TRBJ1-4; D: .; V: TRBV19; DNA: TGTGCCAGTAGTATAAGAGGCACTAATGAAAAACTGTTTTTT; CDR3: CASSIRGTNEKLFF
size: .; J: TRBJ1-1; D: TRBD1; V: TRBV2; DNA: TGTGCCAGCAGCGGAGACAGGGACATGAACACTGAAGCTTTCTTT; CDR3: CASSGDRDMNTEAFF
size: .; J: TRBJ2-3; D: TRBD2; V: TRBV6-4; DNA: TGTGCCAGCAGTGACTCCAGCGGGGCCACAGATACGCAGTATTTT; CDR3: CASSDSSGATDTQYF
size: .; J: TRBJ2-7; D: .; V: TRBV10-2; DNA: TGCGCCAGCCGCCGGGATACCGCCTACGAGCAGTACTTC; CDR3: CASRRDTAYEQYF
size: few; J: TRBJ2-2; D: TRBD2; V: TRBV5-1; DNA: TGCGCCAGCTCCCCTCCGGGACTAAGATCCACCGGGGAGCTGTTTTTT; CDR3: CASSPPGLRSTGELFF
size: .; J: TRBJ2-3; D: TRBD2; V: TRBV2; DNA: TGTGCCAGCAGTGGTCCTGGGACTAGCGGCAGAGATACGCAGTATTTT; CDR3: CASSGPGTSGRDTQYF
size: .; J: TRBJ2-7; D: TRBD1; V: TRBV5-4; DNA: TGTGCCAGCAGCTTGAAAGGACAGGGGGCTGACGAGCAGTACTTC; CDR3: CASSLKGQGADEQYF
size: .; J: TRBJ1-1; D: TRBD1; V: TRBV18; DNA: TGTGCCAGCTCACCGGCCGGGACAGGGCTTGTGAACACTGAAGCTTTCTTT; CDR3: CASSPAGTGLVNTEAFF